This is a list of T cell receptor beta chains from one sample in a study of blood T cell repertoires in COVID-19. Sequencing used immunoSEQ multiplex PCR; TCRdb keeps in-frame clones, though not all of them. Of over 75,000 clones in the sample, less than 95% are singletons; the top ten hold about 2.5%. The sample consisted of peripheral blood. The receptors were sampled from a human donor with active COVID-19. The donor label of this sample is uncertain. The CDR3 runs from the conserved cysteine through the conserved F or W. A D gene is named only where the DNA matches it firmly. Not all rows give a size; the values are once, few, many and, for expanded clones, a class.

D gene: TRBD1; clone size: once; V gene: TRBV5-4; J gene: TRBJ2-2; CDR3 protein: CASSEGALGTGELFF; CDR3 DNA: TGTGCCAGCAGCGAGGGGGCGCTCGGCACCGGGGAGCTGTTTTTT
D gene: -; clone size: -; V gene: TRBV2; J gene: TRBJ1-6; CDR3 protein: CASSEGPGRASPLHF; CDR3 DNA: TGTGCCAGCAGTGAAGGGCCAGGGAGGGCTTCACCCCTCCACTTT
D gene: TRBD1; clone size: once; V gene: TRBV18; J gene: TRBJ2-7; CDR3 protein: CASSPTGTAYEQYF; CDR3 DNA: TGTGCCAGCTCGCCGACCGGGACAGCCTACGAGCAGTACTTC
D gene: TRBD1; clone size: -; V gene: TRBV19; J gene: TRBJ1-4; CDR3 protein: CASTNRGAGEKLFF; CDR3 DNA: TGTGCCAGTACGAACAGGGGTGCTGGTGAAAAACTGTTTTTT
D gene: -; clone size: -; V gene: TRBV14; J gene: TRBJ2-3; CDR3 protein: CASSQPRLGATDTQYF; CDR3 DNA: TGTGCCAGCAGCCAGCCCCGTCTGGGGGCAACAGATACGCAGTATTTT
D gene: -; clone size: -; V gene: TRBV15; J gene: TRBJ2-5; CDR3 protein: CATSSEGRGVETQYF; CDR3 DNA: TGTGCCACCAGCAGCGAGGGCCGAGGAGTAGAGACCCAGTACTTC
D gene: -; clone size: -; V gene: TRBV19; J gene: TRBJ2-1; CDR3 protein: CASSLTVGGEQFF; CDR3 DNA: TGTGCCAGTAGTCTGACTGTAGGGGGTGAGCAGTTCTTC
D gene: TRBD2; clone size: -; V gene: TRBV6-1; J gene: TRBJ2-7; CDR3 protein: CASSEALPTSGENYEQYF; CDR3 DNA: TGTGCCAGCAGTGAAGCGCTTCCAACTAGCGGGGAGAACTACGAGCAGTACTTC
D gene: TRBD1; clone size: -; V gene: TRBV7-8; J gene: TRBJ2-1; CDR3 protein: CASRPGQGAYNEQFF; CDR3 DNA: TGTGCCAGCAGACCTGGACAGGGGGCTTACAATGAGCAGTTCTTC
D gene: -; clone size: -; V gene: TRBV19; J gene: TRBJ2-7; CDR3 protein: CASSIMEQYEQYF; CDR3 DNA: TGTGCCAGTAGTATTATGGAGCAGTACGAGCAGTACTTC
D gene: -; clone size: -; V gene: TRBV4-1; J gene: TRBJ1-1; CDR3 protein: CASSQDPSGGTEAFF; CDR3 DNA: TGCGCCAGCAGCCAAGACCCTTCGGGGGGAACTGAAGCTTTCTTT
D gene: -; clone size: -; V gene: TRBV28; J gene: TRBJ2-5; CDR3 protein: CASSLGDGGETQYF; CDR3 DNA: TGTGCCAGCAGTTTAGGAGACGGGGGAGAGACCCAGTACTTC
D gene: -; clone size: -; V gene: TRBV5-8; J gene: TRBJ2-6; CDR3 protein: CASSSPGGANVLTF; CDR3 DNA: TGTGCCAGCAGCTCCCCGGGGGGGGCCAACGTCCTGACTTTC
D gene: TRBD2; clone size: -; V gene: TRBV9; J gene: TRBJ2-1; CDR3 protein: CASSVGLAGGPYNEQFF; CDR3 DNA: TGTGCCAGCAGCGTAGGTCTAGCGGGGGGGCCCTACAATGAGCAGTTCTTC
D gene: -; clone size: -; V gene: TRBV10-3; J gene: TRBJ2-7; CDR3 protein: CAISESATDYEQYF; CDR3 DNA: TGTGCCATCAGTGAGTCCGCGACAGATTACGAGCAGTACTTC
D gene: -; clone size: -; V gene: TRBV6-5; J gene: TRBJ1-1; CDR3 protein: CASKDGPGGTEAFF; CDR3 DNA: TGTGCCAGCAAGGACGGGCCCGGGGGGACTGAAGCTTTCTTT
D gene: -; clone size: -; V gene: TRBV18; J gene: TRBJ2-3; CDR3 protein: CASSPQEGLTDTQYF; CDR3 DNA: TGTGCCAGCTCACCGCAGGAGGGGCTTACAGATACGCAGTATTTT
D gene: TRBD2; clone size: -; V gene: TRBV9; J gene: TRBJ2-7; CDR3 protein: CASSQSAGDAYEQYF; CDR3 DNA: TGTGCCAGCAGCCAAAGCGCGGGGGATGCCTACGAGCAGTACTTC
D gene: -; clone size: -; V gene: TRBV4-2; J gene: TRBJ1-2; CDR3 protein: CASSQDPGGEDYGYTF; CDR3 DNA: TGTGCCAGCAGCCAAGATCCGGGGGGGGAGGACTATGGCTACACCTTC
D gene: TRBD2; clone size: -; V gene: TRBV25-1; J gene: TRBJ2-3; CDR3 protein: CASSDSKLVAGFAGTQYF; CDR3 DNA: TGTGCCAGCAGTGACTCCAAACTAGTAGCGGGGTTCGCAGGTACGCAGTATTTT
D gene: -; clone size: -; V gene: TRBV7-9; J gene: TRBJ1-5; CDR3 protein: CASSPGHNSNQPQHF; CDR3 DNA: TGTGCCAGCAGCCCGGGACACAATAGCAATCAGCCCCAGCATTTT
D gene: TRBD1; clone size: -; V gene: TRBV11-2; J gene: TRBJ2-7; CDR3 protein: CASSSPRDRVYEQYF; CDR3 DNA: TGTGCCAGCAGCTCGCCCCGGGACAGGGTGTACGAGCAGTACTTC
D gene: -; clone size: -; V gene: TRBV28; J gene: TRBJ1-2; CDR3 protein: CASNSNYGYTF; CDR3 DNA: TGTGCCAGCAACTCTAACTATGGCTACACCTTC
D gene: -; clone size: -; V gene: TRBV9; J gene: TRBJ2-1; CDR3 protein: CASSVVGQGYYNEQFF; CDR3 DNA: TGTGCCAGCAGCGTAGTGGGTCAGGGTTATTACAATGAGCAGTTCTTC
D gene: -; clone size: -; V gene: TRBV6-5; J gene: TRBJ1-5; CDR3 protein: CASKGDSNQPQHF; CDR3 DNA: TGTGCCAGCAAGGGGGATAGCAATCAGCCCCAGCATTTT